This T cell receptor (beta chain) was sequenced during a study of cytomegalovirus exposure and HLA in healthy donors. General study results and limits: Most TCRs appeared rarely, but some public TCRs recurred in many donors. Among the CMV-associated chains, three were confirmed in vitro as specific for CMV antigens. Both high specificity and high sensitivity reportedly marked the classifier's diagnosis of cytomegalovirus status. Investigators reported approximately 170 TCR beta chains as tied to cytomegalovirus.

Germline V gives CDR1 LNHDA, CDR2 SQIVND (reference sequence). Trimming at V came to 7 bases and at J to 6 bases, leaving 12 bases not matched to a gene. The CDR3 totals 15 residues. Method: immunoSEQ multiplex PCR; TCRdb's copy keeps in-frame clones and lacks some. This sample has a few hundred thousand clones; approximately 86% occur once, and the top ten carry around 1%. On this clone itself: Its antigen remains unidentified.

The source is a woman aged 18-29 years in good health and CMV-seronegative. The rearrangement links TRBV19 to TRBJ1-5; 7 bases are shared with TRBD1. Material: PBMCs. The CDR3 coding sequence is TGTGCCAGTATGGCGCCGTACAGGGGCGGTCAGCCCCAGCATTTT. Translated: CASMAPYRGGQPQHF.